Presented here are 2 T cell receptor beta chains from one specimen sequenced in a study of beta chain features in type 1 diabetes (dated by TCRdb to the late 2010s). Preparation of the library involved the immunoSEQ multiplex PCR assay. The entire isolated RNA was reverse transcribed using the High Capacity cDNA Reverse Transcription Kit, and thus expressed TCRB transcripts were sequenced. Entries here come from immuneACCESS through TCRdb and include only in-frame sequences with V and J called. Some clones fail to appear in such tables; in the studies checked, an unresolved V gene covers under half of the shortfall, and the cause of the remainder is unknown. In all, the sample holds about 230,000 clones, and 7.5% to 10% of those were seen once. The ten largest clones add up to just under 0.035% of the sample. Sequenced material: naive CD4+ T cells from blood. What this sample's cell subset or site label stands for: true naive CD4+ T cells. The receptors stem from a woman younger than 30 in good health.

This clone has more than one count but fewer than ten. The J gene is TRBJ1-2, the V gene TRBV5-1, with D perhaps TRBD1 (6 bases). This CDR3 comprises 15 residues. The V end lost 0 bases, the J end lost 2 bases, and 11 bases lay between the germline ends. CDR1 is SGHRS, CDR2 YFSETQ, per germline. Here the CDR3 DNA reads TGCGCCAGCAGCTTGGGACAGGCCCTCAACTATGGCTACACCTTC. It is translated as CASSLGQALNYGYTF.

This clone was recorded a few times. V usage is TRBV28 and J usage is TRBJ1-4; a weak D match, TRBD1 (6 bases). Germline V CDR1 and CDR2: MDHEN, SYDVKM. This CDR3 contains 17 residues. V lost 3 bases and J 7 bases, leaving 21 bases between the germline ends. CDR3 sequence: CASSLSLTGSSPEKLFF. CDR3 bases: TGTGCCAGCAGTTTGTCTCTTACAGGGAGTAGTCCTGAAAAACTGTTTTTT.